These T cell receptor beta chains were read from a single sample in a study of naive and memory T cell subsets. TCRdb re-derived calls from the UMI-ligation and nested PCR reads in MiXCR, one entry per CDR3 protein. The repertoire holds some 26,000 distinct CDR3 sequences, with roughly 5.5% as singletons. Sequencing was performed on blood. The receptors were gathered from an adult in good health. Each CDR3 is given with its conserved first and last residue. D genes are given only for firm matches. Size values are once, few and many counts, or a class for expanded clones, and some rows have none.

CDR3 DNA: TGTGCCGGGGGACAGTACCAAGAGACCCAGTACTTC
CDR3 protein: CAGGQYQETQYF
clone size: -
D gene: TRBD1
J gene: TRBJ2-5
V gene: TRBV6-2/TRBV6-3

CDR3 DNA: TGTGCCAGCAACTTGGACAGGGACATAGGTGGCTACACCTTC
CDR3 protein: CASNLDRDIGGYTF
clone size: many
D gene: TRBD1
J gene: TRBJ1-2
V gene: TRBV2

CDR3 DNA: TGTGCCAGCACGTACCGGGACAGGGTTGAGGAAAAACTGTTTTTT
CDR3 protein: CASTYRDRVEEKLFF
clone size: -
D gene: TRBD1
J gene: TRBJ1-4
V gene: TRBV28

CDR3 DNA: TGTGCCAGCAGACAGGACTCCTACTGGCAGACCCAGTACTTC
CDR3 protein: CASRQDSYWQTQYF
clone size: many
D gene: -
J gene: TRBJ2-5
V gene: TRBV6-5

CDR3 DNA: TGTGCCAGCAGGCAACTAGTGCCCGGGGAGCTGTTTTTT
CDR3 protein: CASRQLVPGELFF
clone size: many
D gene: -
J gene: TRBJ2-2
V gene: TRBV2

CDR3 DNA: TGTGCCAGCAGTTATGTAAGGCCCGGTGACGAGCAGTACTTC
CDR3 protein: CASSYVRPGDEQYF
clone size: many
D gene: -
J gene: TRBJ2-7
V gene: TRBV6-6

CDR3 DNA: TGTGCCAGCAGGCATTCAGGGATGCCCTACGAGCAGTACTTC
CDR3 protein: CASRHSGMPYEQYF
clone size: -
D gene: -
J gene: TRBJ2-7
V gene: TRBV11-1

CDR3 DNA: TGTGCCAGCAGTTTCGGCCCGGCCCCTCTCCATGAGCAGTTCTTC
CDR3 protein: CASSFGPAPLHEQFF
clone size: many
D gene: -
J gene: TRBJ2-1
V gene: TRBV27

CDR3 DNA: TGCAGCGTCGCAATACACAGGGACGTCTGGGGCACTGAAGCTTTCTTT
CDR3 protein: CSVAIHRDVWGTEAFF
clone size: many
D gene: -
J gene: TRBJ1-1
V gene: TRBV29-1

CDR3 DNA: TGTGCCAGCAGCTTGTTTATGTCCTACAATGAGCAGTTCTTC
CDR3 protein: CASSLFMSYNEQFF
clone size: many
D gene: -
J gene: TRBJ2-1
V gene: TRBV5-4

CDR3 DNA: TGCGCCAGCAGCCAAGAATGGCGGGGCCGATCTAGCACAGATACGCAGTATTTT
CDR3 protein: CASSQEWRGRSSTDTQYF
clone size: many
D gene: -
J gene: TRBJ2-3
V gene: TRBV4-1

CDR3 DNA: TGTGCCAGCAGTTTTGGGAGGGCCCGGGAGACCCAGTACTTC
CDR3 protein: CASSFGRARETQYF
clone size: many
D gene: TRBD2
J gene: TRBJ2-5
V gene: TRBV6-5

CDR3 DNA: TGTGCCAGTAGAGGACTAGCGGCCGAACCTGAGCAGTTCTTC
CDR3 protein: CASRGLAAEPEQFF
clone size: few
D gene: TRBD2
J gene: TRBJ2-1
V gene: TRBV28

CDR3 DNA: TGTGCCAGTAGTAAGGGACTAGAAAGGGCCGGGGAGCTGTTTTTT
CDR3 protein: CASSKGLERAGELFF
clone size: many
D gene: TRBD2
J gene: TRBJ2-2
V gene: TRBV19

CDR3 DNA: TGTGCCAGCAGCTTATGGTACAATGAGCAGTTCTTC
CDR3 protein: CASSLWYNEQFF
clone size: many
D gene: -
J gene: TRBJ2-1
V gene: TRBV7-2

CDR3 DNA: TGTGCCAGCAGCAAAACTTGGGAAGGGACCCGCGGGTCCACCCAGTACTTC
CDR3 protein: CASSKTWEGTRGSTQYF
clone size: many
D gene: -
J gene: TRBJ2-5
V gene: TRBV21-1

CDR3 DNA: TGTGCCAGCAGCTTAACCCCTTCCGCTCATGGCTACACCTTC
CDR3 protein: CASSLTPSAHGYTF
clone size: few
D gene: -
J gene: TRBJ1-2
V gene: TRBV7-2

CDR3 DNA: TGTGCCAGCAGCGTAGGACAGGGGAGTGGGTCACCCCTCCACTTT
CDR3 protein: CASSVGQGSGSPLHF
clone size: few
D gene: TRBD1
J gene: TRBJ1-6
V gene: TRBV9

CDR3 DNA: TGTGCCAGCAGTTTAGAGTCAAACTATGGCTACACCTTC
CDR3 protein: CASSLESNYGYTF
clone size: many
D gene: -
J gene: TRBJ1-2
V gene: TRBV12-3/TRBV12-4

CDR3 DNA: TGTGCCAGCAGCCCAAGCGGGAGCCCCCTCAATGAGCAGTTCTTC
CDR3 protein: CASSPSGSPLNEQFF
clone size: many
D gene: TRBD2
J gene: TRBJ2-1
V gene: TRBV7-2

CDR3 DNA: TGTGCCAGCAGCCATGGGACAGGTTTAGCCAAAAACATTCAGTACTTC
CDR3 protein: CASSHGTGLAKNIQYF
clone size: many
D gene: TRBD1
J gene: TRBJ2-4
V gene: TRBV7-9

CDR3 DNA: TGTGCCACCGGCAAAGAGATGAACACTGAAGCTTTCTTT
CDR3 protein: CATGKEMNTEAFF
clone size: many
D gene: -
J gene: TRBJ1-1
V gene: TRBV4-2

CDR3 DNA: TGCAGCGTATCCCACGACGAGCAGTACTTC
CDR3 protein: CSVSHDEQYF
clone size: many
D gene: -
J gene: TRBJ2-7
V gene: TRBV29-1

CDR3 DNA: TGCAGTGCTGTGGGGGGAAGCCTTTCCTACGAGCAGTACTTC
CDR3 protein: CSAVGGSLSYEQYF
clone size: many
D gene: -
J gene: TRBJ2-7
V gene: TRBV20-1

CDR3 DNA: TGTGCCTTATGGACAGGGGGCATGAGCTATGGCTACACCTTC
CDR3 protein: CALWTGGMSYGYTF
clone size: few
D gene: TRBD1
J gene: TRBJ1-2
V gene: TRBV30

CDR3 DNA: TGTGCCAGCAGTTACGGGGCAGTTAGGATACATCAGCCCCAGCATTTT
CDR3 protein: CASSYGAVRIHQPQHF
clone size: -
D gene: -
J gene: TRBJ1-5
V gene: TRBV6-2/TRBV6-3

CDR3 DNA: TGCAGCGGAGGACAGGGGAATGCCTACGAGCAGTACTTC
CDR3 protein: CSGGQGNAYEQYF
clone size: few
D gene: TRBD1
J gene: TRBJ2-7
V gene: TRBV29-1

CDR3 DNA: TGTGCCAGCAGCTTAGAGGGACAGGGAACCTACGAGCAGTACTTC
CDR3 protein: CASSLEGQGTYEQYF
clone size: many
D gene: TRBD1
J gene: TRBJ2-7
V gene: TRBV7-9

CDR3 DNA: TGTGCCAGCGGGGTAGCCGATACGCAGTATTTT
CDR3 protein: CASGVADTQYF
clone size: many
D gene: -
J gene: TRBJ2-3
V gene: TRBV6-2/TRBV6-3

CDR3 DNA: TGTGCCAGCAGCTTACGAGGACTAGCGGGAGCCAATGAGCAGTTCTTC
CDR3 protein: CASSLRGLAGANEQFF
clone size: -
D gene: TRBD2
J gene: TRBJ2-1
V gene: TRBV7-3

CDR3 DNA: TGTGCCAGCAGTTCCTCCCAGGGGAAGGAGACCCAGTACTTC
CDR3 protein: CASSSSQGKETQYF
clone size: many
D gene: -
J gene: TRBJ2-5
V gene: TRBV28

CDR3 DNA: TGTGCCAGCAGTACCCTGACAGGCGCTGGGGCCAACGTCCTGACTTTC
CDR3 protein: CASSTLTGAGANVLTF
clone size: many
D gene: -
J gene: TRBJ2-6
V gene: TRBV28

CDR3 DNA: TGCAGCGTTCCCGACGGCACTAACTATGGCTACACCTTC
CDR3 protein: CSVPDGTNYGYTF
clone size: many
D gene: -
J gene: TRBJ1-2
V gene: TRBV29-1

CDR3 DNA: TGTGCCAGCAGAGGACTAGCGGGGCGGTTAGATACGCAGTATTTT
CDR3 protein: CASRGLAGRLDTQYF
clone size: few
D gene: TRBD2
J gene: TRBJ2-3
V gene: TRBV6-2/TRBV6-3

CDR3 DNA: TGTGCCAGCAGTTTGGGACGAAACTACGAGCAGTACTTC
CDR3 protein: CASSLGRNYEQYF
clone size: many
D gene: -
J gene: TRBJ2-7
V gene: TRBV12-3/TRBV12-4

CDR3 DNA: TGTGCCAGCAGCCCGCCACAGGGGAAGGAAAAACTGTTTTTT
CDR3 protein: CASSPPQGKEKLFF
clone size: -
D gene: TRBD1
J gene: TRBJ1-4
V gene: TRBV5-5

CDR3 DNA: TGTGCCACTGGGGGGACAGCCTTAGCGAACGAAGCTTTCTTT
CDR3 protein: CATGGTALANEAFF
clone size: many
D gene: TRBD1
J gene: TRBJ1-1
V gene: TRBV7-9

CDR3 DNA: TGCAGTGCTAGGGCCCCCGGGAGAGCGGGAAAGACCTACGAGCAGTACTTC
CDR3 protein: CSARAPGRAGKTYEQYF
clone size: many
D gene: TRBD2
J gene: TRBJ2-7
V gene: TRBV20-1

CDR3 DNA: TGTGCCAGCAGCTCCGGGCCCATAACCACCGGGGAGCTGTTTTTT
CDR3 protein: CASSSGPITTGELFF
clone size: many
D gene: -
J gene: TRBJ2-2
V gene: TRBV7-3

CDR3 DNA: TGTGCCAGCAGAAAGACTGGCAACACTGAAGCTTTCTTT
CDR3 protein: CASRKTGNTEAFF
clone size: many
D gene: -
J gene: TRBJ1-1
V gene: TRBV6-5

CDR3 DNA: TGCAGCGTTGCCGGGACAGGGGGCTACGAGCAGTACTTC
CDR3 protein: CSVAGTGGYEQYF
clone size: -
D gene: TRBD1
J gene: TRBJ2-7
V gene: TRBV29-1

CDR3 DNA: TGCAGCGTTGAAGCTGAAGGCTGGAACACTGAAGCTTTCTTT
CDR3 protein: CSVEAEGWNTEAFF
clone size: many
D gene: -
J gene: TRBJ1-1
V gene: TRBV29-1

CDR3 DNA: TGTGCCAGCAGCTTAGGGGCAGTTCAGCCCCAGCATTTT
CDR3 protein: CASSLGAVQPQHF
clone size: many
D gene: -
J gene: TRBJ1-5
V gene: TRBV7-2

CDR3 DNA: TGTGCCAGCAGCTTAGGACAGACAGGTACGAACACTGAAGCTTTCTTT
CDR3 protein: CASSLGQTGTNTEAFF
clone size: -
D gene: -
J gene: TRBJ1-1
V gene: TRBV7-9

CDR3 DNA: TGTGCCAGCAGTATCGCTAAAGGCGGGCAGTACTTC
CDR3 protein: CASSIAKGGQYF
clone size: many
D gene: -
J gene: TRBJ2-7
V gene: TRBV6-2/TRBV6-3

CDR3 DNA: TGCAGTGCTAAAAAATGGACTAGCGGGAGTAACAGGGCCTACGAGCAGTACTTC
CDR3 protein: CSAKKWTSGSNRAYEQYF
clone size: many
D gene: TRBD2
J gene: TRBJ2-7
V gene: TRBV20-1

CDR3 DNA: TGTGCCAGCAGCCGACGGACAGACGCCTACGAGCAGTACTTC
CDR3 protein: CASSRRTDAYEQYF
clone size: many
D gene: -
J gene: TRBJ2-7
V gene: TRBV21-1

CDR3 DNA: TGTGCCAGCAGTTCCGAAGGCAGGGGTCCCTTCGAGCAGTACTTC
CDR3 protein: CASSSEGRGPFEQYF
clone size: many
D gene: -
J gene: TRBJ2-7
V gene: TRBV12-3/TRBV12-4

CDR3 DNA: TGTGTCTCAAGGGGGGGTAGCTCTGGGGCCAACGTCCTGACTTTC
CDR3 protein: CVSRGGSSGANVLTF
clone size: many
D gene: -
J gene: TRBJ2-6
V gene: TRBV5-4